This T cell receptor (beta chain) was captured in a study of Graves' ophthalmopathy and Graves' hyperthyroidism. Regarding the study as a whole: Most thyroid clonotypes expanded beyond 0.001 frequency were also found in blood.

This clonotype has ten or more counts. Its matching antigen is unknown. RNA served as the template for amplifying TCR beta CDR3 regions. Amplification began with first-round RT-PCR using HTBI primers, then second-round multiplex PCR was performed. TCRdb reprocessed the multiplex PCR reads via MiXCR and lists one record per CDR3 protein. The data hold 600,000 to 700,000 distinct CDR3 sequences, with under 50% observed a single time. Moderate-to-severe activity, CAS ≥3, NOSPECS ≥4 and duration under 3 months were recorded for donors with ophthalmopathy. Orbital computed tomography, together with clinical symptoms, serum thyroxine, TRAb and thyroid ultrasound, was used for diagnosis. In germline, CDR1 is SEHNR, CDR2 FQNEAQ (reference sequence). CDR3 size: 15 residues. Trimming pared 3 bases from V and 7 bases from J, leaving 18 bases between.

This TCR came from an adult man with Graves' ophthalmopathy. This chain connects TRBV7-9 to TRBJ1-2; a weak D match, TRBD1 (6 bases). The sample consisted of peripheral blood. CDR3 sequence (DNA): TGTGCCAGCAGCTTCCGTGACAGGCTTATGGGTGGCTACACCTTC. It yields the protein CASSFRDRLMGGYTF.